The rows below give T cell receptor beta chains drawn from one sample of a study of early T cells in non-severe SARS-CoV-2 infection. One entry per CDR3 protein, called by TCRdb with MiXCR from the 5' RACE reads. Seen here are 80,000 to 95,000 distinct CDR3 sequences, around 14% observed once, and the top ten hold about a tenth. The sample was whole blood. The receptors stem from an adult who was a healthcare worker with PCR-confirmed SARS-CoV-2 infection or an uninfected control (not recorded which). Each CDR3 is given with its conserved first and last residue. The order of the fields is J gene, V gene, CDR3 protein.

TRBJ1-3	TRBV19	CASSTKQGPSAGNTIYF
TRBJ1-1	TRBV5-1	CASSGGLPGTEAFF
TRBJ2-1	TRBV6-4	CASKRLPDHNEQFF
TRBJ2-3	TRBV12-3/TRBV12-4	CASSLDRKADTQYF
TRBJ2-5	TRBV11-2	CASSLRGGSGGTQYF
TRBJ2-2	TRBV6-4	CASSEVSGNTGELFF
TRBJ1-2	TRBV29-1	CSVDNYGYTF
TRBJ2-7	TRBV11-2	CASSFRQSSYEQYF
TRBJ1-1	TRBV9	CASSVGSGRQARQAFF
TRBJ1-6	TRBV7-8	CASSPDRVQNSPLHF
TRBJ2-2	TRBV28	CASGRVDTGELFF
TRBJ1-1	TRBV29-1	CSVRQHMNTEAFF
TRBJ2-3	TRBV10-3	CAITGDLADTQYF
TRBJ1-1	TRBV27	CASSVQQGATLEAFF
TRBJ2-2	TRBV19	CASKDRETGELFF
TRBJ2-5	TRBV11-2	CASSTGQGQTQYF
TRBJ2-3	TRBV6-2/TRBV6-3	CASSIGTPPEYF
TRBJ2-7	TRBV20-1	CSAKKGESYEQYF
TRBJ2-5	TRBV9	CASSVDVGLPETQYF
TRBJ2-2	TRBV7-6	CASSKPPTGRVGELFF
TRBJ2-1	TRBV29-1	CSADHQLNNEQFF
TRBJ1-1	TRBV5-6	CASSSGGTEAFF
TRBJ2-7	TRBV3-1	CASSQGRIYEQYF
TRBJ2-3	TRBV9	CASSAKSGGSTDTQYF
TRBJ2-6	TRBV7-6	CASSPVHSGANVLTF
TRBJ2-5	TRBV21-1	CASSKVGKGQETQYF
TRBJ1-5	TRBV28	CASKELNQPQHF